This T cell receptor (beta chain) was recovered during a study of shared clonotypes between healthy human individuals. At the level of the study: The plates for each donor numbered three CD4 naive, three CD4 memory, two CD8 naive and one CD8 memory.

General study results and limits: Approximately 4.5% was the fraction of naive CD4 clonotypes found shared across a handful of donors. Unshared clonotypes carried lower generation probabilities than those common to all four donors.

V was shortened by 6 bases and J by 0 bases, with 12 bases between the two germline ends. The CDR3 runs 15 residues. From germline, CDR1 is WNHNN and CDR2 SYGVQD (reference sequence). Comments on this clone: Its specificity is not known.

Sequencing used immunoSEQ multiplex PCR; TCRdb keeps in-frame clones, though not all of them. The data show 850,000 to 1,200,000 clones, approximately 76% seen once. V and J are TRBV10-1 and TRBJ2-1; perhaps TRBD2 as D (5 bases). Material for sequencing was memory CD4+ T cells sorted from blood. Subset reported: CD45RA-negative fraction. The sequence derives from a man younger than 35 in good health. CDR3 loop: CASSLDGSSYNEQFF. The CDR3 DNA sequence: TGCGCCAGCAGCCTGGATGGGAGCTCCTACAATGAGCAGTTCTTC.